Following are 32 T cell receptor beta chains from one sample sequenced in a study of cytomegalovirus exposure and HLA in healthy donors. PCR involved 60 Vbeta and 13 Jbeta primers. Clones were sequenced by immunoSEQ multiplex PCR, and TCRdb holds only the in-frame ones, with some missing. The profile shows roughly 160,000 clones, about four fifths of them singletons. The sample comprised PBMCs. These receptors were collected from a woman between 45 and 65 years old in good health and CMV-seronegative.

The chain carries TRBV5-6 and TRBJ2-7; 7 bases are shared with TRBD1. J lost 5 bases, V lost 0 bases, and 5 bases had no gene match. CDR1 is SGHDT, CDR2 YYEEEE, per germline. The CDR3 contains 14 residues. CDR3 sequence: CASSLGQGVDEQYF. The CDR3 region has the DNA TGTGCCAGCAGCTTGGGACAGGGAGTCGACGAGCAGTACTTC.

The chain employs TRBV18 and TRBJ2-6; the match to TRBD1 covers 9 bases. The CDR3 covers 19 residues. With 5 bases clipped from V and 0 bases from J, the junction kept 11 bases outside the gene matches. Germline V CDR1 and CDR2: KGHSH, LQKENI. The CDR3: CASSTTRQGGFSGANVLTF. CDR3 nucleotides: TGTGCCAGCTCAACTACCCGACAGGGGGGATTCTCTGGGGCCAACGTCCTGACTTTC.

The chain recombines TRBV5-1 with TRBJ2-7, with TRBD1 as a possible D gene (9 bases). CDR3 length: 15 residues. In germline, CDR1 is SGHRS, CDR2 YFSETQ. Trimming removed 6 bases from V and 4 bases from J, with 20 bases in between. The CDR3 reads CASTPGGTGIYEQYF. CDR3 DNA: TGCGCCAGCACCCCGGGAGGGACAGGGATATACGAGCAGTACTTC.

The CDR3 DNA follows: TGTGCCAGCAGCGATACTGCGGGAGCCACAGATACGCAGTATTTT. Its translation is CASSDTAGATDTQYF. The V call is TRBV9, the J call TRBJ2-3, with 7 bases that match TRBD2. After removal of 3 bases from V and 2 bases from J, the junction contained 6 bases not matched to a gene. CDR3 length equals 15 residues. The germline V gene encodes CDR1 SGDLS and CDR2 YYNGEE.

The chain has TRBV4-3 and TRBJ2-1; 10 nucleotides match TRBD2. The V gene's germline CDR1 is LGHNA and CDR2 YSLEER. The CDR3 contains 19 residues. V was clipped by 1 base and J by 5 bases; unmatched bases: 14. CDR3 DNA: TGCGCCAGCAGCCAAGTGGCAAGCGGGAGGGCCAGTAGGGACAATGAGCAGTTCTTC. Protein sequence: CASSQVASGRASRDNEQFF.

The CDR3 region is CASSVGQGAPSYNEQFF. The CDR3 DNA reads as TGTGCCAGCAGCGTGGGACAGGGAGCCCCCTCCTACAATGAGCAGTTCTTC. The rearrangement joins TRBV7-9 to TRBJ2-1; 9 bases fit TRBD1. The CDR3 consists of 17 residues. Germline V gene sequence: CDR1 SEHNR, CDR2 FQNEAQ (reference sequence). V lost 5 bases to trimming and J lost 0 bases; unmatched junction nucleotides: 8.

This sequence joins TRBV1 and TRBJ2-7; the D call TRBD2 from the table was never checked on the DNA. TRBV1 is noted as a pseudogene. CDR3 size: 15 residues. The chain's CDR3 is CTSSLPGRSSYEQYF. DNA of the CDR3: TGCACCAGCAGCCTCCCGGGTCGTAGCAGCTACGAGCAGTACTTC.

The genes are TRBV18 and TRBJ2-1; D may be TRBD2 (6 bases). V lost 3 bases, J lost 6 bases, and 9 bases lay in between. The CDR3 is 13 residues long. Looked up from germline, CDR1 is KGHSH and CDR2 is LQKENI. CDR3 sequence (DNA): TGTGCCAGCTCACCTTGGACTACCAATGAGCAGTTCTTC. Protein sequence: CASSPWTTNEQFF.

The gene calls are TRBV28 and TRBJ2-4; D might be TRBD2 (5 bases). V lost 0 bases and J lost 1, with 10 bases in between. The germline CDR1 and CDR2 sequences are MDHEN and SYDVKM. CDR3 length: 16 amino acids. The CDR3 DNA reads TGTGCCAGCAGTTTATGGGGAGTGGGCGCCAAAAACATTCAGTACTTC. This translates into CASSLWGVGAKNIQYF.

The chain is built from TRBV7-2 and TRBJ1-2; TRBD1 might be the D (6 bases). The CDR3 loop spans 14 amino acids. Germline CDR1 reads SGHTA; CDR2 reads FQGNSA. V shed 5 bases and J shed 6 bases, with 16 bases lying between them. CDR3 bases: TGTGCCAGCAGCACTTACGTCACAGGGAATGGCTACACCTTC. It is translated as CASSTYVTGNGYTF.

In this sample, this clone turned up a few times. The chain is built from TRBV11-2 and TRBJ2-1, with D possibly matching TRBD2 (5 bases). V was cut by 7 bases and J by 9 bases, with 13 bases left in between. The V gene's germline CDR1 is SGHAT and CDR2 FQNNGV. The length of the CDR3 is 12 residues. CDR3 sequence reads: CASTSSEGEQFF. The DNA for the CDR3 is TGTGCCAGCACCTCCTCCGAGGGTGAGCAGTTCTTC.

This chain's CDR3 is CASSFDTRNNGYTF. The CDR3 nucleotides read TGTGCCAGCAGCTTCGACACCAGGAATAATGGCTACACCTTC. The V and J genes are TRBV7-5 and TRBJ1-2; the listed D gene, TRBD1, was not tested against the DNA. TRBV7-5 is a pseudogene segment. The CDR3 runs to 14 residues.

This chain links TRBV5-1 with TRBJ2-2; 8 positions agree with TRBD2. The CDR3 has 15 residues. Germline V gives CDR1 SGHRS, CDR2 YFSETQ. The ends lost 0 bases at V and 3 bases at J; junction bases unmatched: 1. CDR3 in DNA: TGCGCCAGCAGCTTGGGTAGCGGGGACACCGGGGAGCTGTTTTTT. Amino acid sequence: CASSLGSGDTGELFF. The complete variable domain, with remaining parts taken from reference TRBV5-1 and TRBJ2-2, reads KAGVTQTPRYLIKTRGQQVTLSCSPISGHRSVSWYQQTPGQGLQFLFEYFSETQRNKGNFPGRFSGRQFSNSRSEMNVSTLELGDSALYLCASSLGSGDTGELFFGEGSRLTVL.

The chain carries TRBV11-2 and TRBJ2-3; possibly TRBD1 for D (6 bases). The CDR3 spans 13 residues. Trimming cost V 4 bases and J 6 bases, with 11 bases left between them. Germline CDR1 and CDR2: SGHAT and FQNNGV. CDR3 region: CASSSPTGDTQYF. The CDR3 region has the DNA TGTGCCAGCAGCTCACCTACAGGGGATACGCAGTATTTT.

The chain employs TRBV2 and TRBJ2-4; D unclear. The CDR3 spans 14 residues. The germline gives CDR1 SNHLY, CDR2 FYNNEI. V was pared by 7 bases and J by 6 bases, with 16 bases between. CDR3 sequence reads: CASKGSVLSNIQYF. CDR3 coding DNA: TGTGCCAGCAAAGGAAGCGTCCTCTCAAACATTCAGTACTTC.

The table lists this clone with a count of one. The chain links TRBV9 to TRBJ2-3; 11 nucleotides line up with TRBD2. Per the germline V gene, CDR1 is SGDLS and CDR2 is YYNGEE. With V trimmed by 4 bases and J by 2 bases, 9 bases remained unmatched. This CDR3 has 17 residues. CDR3 residues: CASSSRFSGGDTDTQYF. In nucleotides, the CDR3 is TGTGCCAGCAGCTCCAGATTTAGCGGGGGGGACACAGATACGCAGTATTTT. Supplemented by reference TRBV9 and TRBJ2-3, the full variable domain reads DSGVTQTPKHLITATGQRVTLRCSPRSGDLSVYWYQQSLDQGLQFLIQYYNGEERAKGNILERFSAQQFPDLHSELNLSSLELGDSALYFCASSSRFSGGDTDTQYFGPGTRLTVL.

This chain joins TRBV12-5 and TRBJ1-1, with D maybe TRBD1 (6 bases). Germline V CDR1 and CDR2: LGHNT, FRNRAP. This CDR3 comprises 15 residues. The germline V and J ends were trimmed by 7 bases and 5 bases, with 20 bases remaining between them. In DNA form, the CDR3 reads TGTGCTAGTGCCCAAGCAGGGGCTGGGTCGACTGAAGCTTTCTTT. The encoded protein is CASAQAGAGSTEAFF.

V gene TRBV28 combines with J gene TRBJ1-1; 7 bases map to TRBD1. The ends lost 10 bases at V and 0 bases at J; junction bases unmatched: 14. Germline V lookup: CDR1 MDHEN, CDR2 SYDVKM. This CDR3 spans 16 amino acids. Here the CDR3 reads CAIRKITGDMNTEAFF. The CDR3 DNA reads as TGTGCCATCCGGAAAATAACAGGGGATATGAACACTGAAGCTTTCTTT.

The chain uses TRBV14 and TRBJ2-5; 7 bases align to TRBD1. After removal of 4 bases from V and 1 base from J, the junction contained 0 bases not matched to a gene. The V gene's germline CDR1 is SGHDN and CDR2 FVKESK. The CDR3 is 13 residues long. CDR3 nucleotide sequence: TGTGCCAGCAGCCGGGACAGCCAAGAGACCCAGTACTTC. The encoded protein is CASSRDSQETQYF.

The chain joins TRBV5-1 to TRBJ1-3; TRBD1 might be the D (5 bases). The germline V gene has CDR1 SGHRS and CDR2 YFSETQ. The CDR3 sequence is 15 residues long. The V end was cut by 1 base, the J end by 0 bases, with 8 bases between. CDR3 nucleotides: TGCGCCAGCAGCTTGACAGGAGCCTCTGGAAACACCATATATTTT. Encoded protein: CASSLTGASGNTIYF.

This clone occurred once. The rearrangement uses TRBV6-1 and TRBJ2-2; 11 nucleotides agree with TRBD1. Trimming cost V 6 bases and J 3 bases; bases outside gene matches: 3. Germline-derived CDR1 and CDR2 are MNHNS and SASEGT. This CDR3 contains 15 residues. The CDR3 DNA follows: TGTGCCAGCAGGGGACAGGGGGGAGACACCGGGGAGCTGTTTTTT. Its translation: CASRGQGGDTGELFF.

CDR3 DNA sequence: TGTGCCAGCAGCGAACACCAGGGGGCCGGATACGAGCAGTACTTC. It translates to CASSEHQGAGYEQYF. The chain links TRBV6-1 to TRBJ2-7; 8 bases match TRBD1. The CDR3 has 15 amino acids. V was clipped by 6 bases and J by 4 bases; unmatched bases: 11. From germline, CDR1 is MNHNS and CDR2 SASEGT.

V is TRBV28 and J is TRBJ1-2, with no clear D. V lost 6 bases and J lost 5, with 10 bases in between. CDR1 and CDR2 (germline): MDHEN, SYDVKM. This CDR3 is built from 12 residues. The CDR3 loop reads CASRRLGYGYTF. CDR3 DNA: TGTGCCAGCAGGAGACTTGGTTATGGCTACACCTTC.

The rearrangement joins TRBV5-4 to TRBJ2-5; maybe TRBD1 (7 bases). Trimming took 4 bases from V and 4 from J, leaving 14 bases between them. The CDR3 runs 14 residues. Per the germline V gene, CDR1 is SGHNT and CDR2 is YYREEE (reference sequence). CDR3 sequence: CASSQGGGIETQYF. CDR3 in DNA: TGTGCCAGCAGCCAAGGGGGCGGGATAGAGACCCAGTACTTC. The entire variable domain, with the rest obtained from reference TRBV5-4 and TRBJ2-5, is as follows: ETGVTQSPTHLIKTRGQQVTLRCSSQSGHNTVSWYQQALGQGPQFIFQYYREEENGRGNFPPRFSGLQFPNYSSELNVNALELDDSALYLCASSQGGGIETQYFGPGTRLLVL.

The chain joins TRBV5-1 to TRBJ2-5, with TRBD2 matching over 15 bases. This CDR3 comprises 17 residues. Germline trimming cut 4 bases from V and 5 bases from J; bases unmatched to any gene: 9. Per germline, CDR1 SGHRS and CDR2 YFSETQ. CDR3 amino acids: CASSGRTSGGARETQYF. The CDR3 bases are TGCGCCAGCAGCGGAAGGACTAGCGGGGGGGCCCGGGAGACCCAGTACTTC.

V usage is TRBV13 and J usage is TRBJ2-1; possibly TRBD1 for D (5 bases). The CDR3 is made up of 17 amino acids. V lost 0 bases and J 3 bases, leaving 15 bases between the germline ends. From germline, CDR1 is PRHDT and CDR2 FYEKMQ (reference sequence). CDR3 sequence: CASSLGEVRQIYNEQFF. The CDR3 coding sequence is TGTGCCAGCAGCTTAGGCGAGGTTAGACAGATCTACAATGAGCAGTTCTTC.

This clone was observed a few times. The chain combines TRBV19 with TRBJ2-1, with TRBD2 identical over 9 bases. CDR1 is LNHDA and CDR2 is SQIVND in the germline V gene (reference sequence). Trimming at V came to 9 bases and at J to 1 base, leaving 4 bases not matched to a gene. The CDR3 has 14 amino acids. In DNA, the CDR3 is TGTGCCAGCAGCGGGGGGTTGTCCTACAATGAGCAGTTCTTC. It codes for CASSGGLSYNEQFF.

The CDR3 DNA sequence: TGTGCCAGCAGCTTACGGACAGGGGGCGGGGGGCTCTCCTACAATGAGCAGTTCTTC. Translating it yields CASSLRTGGGGLSYNEQFF. The chain combines TRBV11-2 with TRBJ2-1; TRBD1 aligns across 11 bases. Trimming at V came to 2 bases and at J to 0 bases, leaving 9 bases not matched to a gene. The CDR3 runs to 19 residues. Germline-derived CDR1 and CDR2 are SGHAT and FQNNGV.

The chain employs TRBV28 and TRBJ2-1; 9 bases are a match to TRBD2. The CDR3 contains 15 residues. V trimming: 8 bases; J trimming: 5 bases; junction bases outside the gene matches: 10. Germline V lookup: CDR1 MDHEN, CDR2 SYDVKM. The CDR3 DNA sequence: TGTGCCAGCCACGGTGGGGCTAGCGGGAACAATGAGCAGTTCTTC. It codes for CASHGGASGNNEQFF.

J is TRBJ1-1 and V is TRBV27; TRBD1 is a possible D gene (6 bases). The CDR3 is 14 residues long. From germline, CDR1 is MNHEY and CDR2 SMNVEV (reference sequence). The V end lost 1 base, the J end lost 5 bases, and 11 bases lay between the germline ends. DNA for the CDR3: TGTGCCAGCAGTTTATACAAGGGGGTTACTGAAGCTTTCTTT. Protein product: CASSLYKGVTEAFF.

The chain is built from TRBV6-5 and TRBJ1-2, with 7 bases that match TRBD1. This CDR3 contains 13 residues. Germline V lookup: CDR1 MNHEY, CDR2 SVGAGI. With 10 bases clipped from V and 3 bases from J, the junction kept 8 bases outside the gene matches. The CDR3 protein is CATGQPSYYGYTF. The CDR3 DNA follows: TGTGCCACGGGACAGCCTTCCTACTATGGCTACACCTTC.

In its sample, this clone was seen once. The V call is TRBV19, the J call TRBJ2-3; 8 bases line up with TRBD1. This CDR3 has 15 amino acids. With V trimmed by 1 base and J by 8 bases, 8 bases remained unmatched. The germline V gene encodes CDR1 LNHDA and CDR2 SQIVND (reference sequence). The CDR3 sequence: CASSIGWGQDRTQYF. In DNA form, the CDR3 reads TGTGCCAGTAGTATAGGCTGGGGACAGGATCGTACGCAGTATTTT.